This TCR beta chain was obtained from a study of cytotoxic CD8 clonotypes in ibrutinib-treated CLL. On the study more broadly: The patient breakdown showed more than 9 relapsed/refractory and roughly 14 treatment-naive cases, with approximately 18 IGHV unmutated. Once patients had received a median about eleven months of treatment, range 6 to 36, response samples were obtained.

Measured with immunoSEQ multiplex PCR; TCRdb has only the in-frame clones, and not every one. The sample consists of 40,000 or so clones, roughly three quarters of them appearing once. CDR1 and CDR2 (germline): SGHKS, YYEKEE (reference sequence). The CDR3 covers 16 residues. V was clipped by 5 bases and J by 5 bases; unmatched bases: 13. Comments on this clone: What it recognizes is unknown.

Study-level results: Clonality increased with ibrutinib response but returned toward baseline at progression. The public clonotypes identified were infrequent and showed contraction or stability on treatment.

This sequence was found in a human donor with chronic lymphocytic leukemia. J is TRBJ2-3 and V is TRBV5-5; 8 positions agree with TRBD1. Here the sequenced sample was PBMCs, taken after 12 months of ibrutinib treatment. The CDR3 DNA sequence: TGTGCCAGCAGGAAACCCAGGACAGGGTATCTAGATACGCAGTATTTT. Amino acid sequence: CASRKPRTGYLDTQYF.